The 20 T cell receptor beta chains in this list originate from one sample, sequenced in a study of blood T cell repertoires in COVID-19. The data were produced by immunoSEQ multiplex PCR, yet TCRdb's version contains in-frame clones alone and is incomplete. This table has more than 250,000 clones, approximately 85% appearing once. Sequencing was carried out using PBMCs or T cells enriched from blood (not recorded which). These receptors originate from a man aged 30 to 45 who had recovered from COVID-19.

This clone is a singleton in its sample. For the CDR3, the DNA is TGTGCCAGCAGTGAAGCAGCGGGGGGGTACAATGAGCAGTTCTTC. It codes for CASSEAAGGYNEQFF. This rearrangement joins TRBV6-1 to TRBJ2-1; 10 bases align to TRBD2. The V segment lost 0 bases and the J segment 4 bases; nucleotides outside the gene matches: 0. Germline V lookup: CDR1 MNHNS, CDR2 SASEGT. The CDR3 has 15 residues.

The DNA for the CDR3 is TGCGCCAGCAGGGAAAGGGGCGCTACGGATGAAAAACTGTTTTTT. It codes for CASRERGATDEKLFF. The chain joins TRBV5-1 to TRBJ1-4, with a weak D call TRBD1 (5 bases). The germline V gene has CDR1 SGHRS and CDR2 YFSETQ. Trimming shortened V by 5 bases and J by 6 bases, and 17 bases separated the two germline ends. The CDR3 has 15 residues. The full variable domain, with the rest looked up from reference TRBV5-1 and TRBJ1-4, is KAGVTQTPRYLIKTRGQQVTLSCSPISGHRSVSWYQQTPGQGLQFLFEYFSETQRNKGNFPGRFSGRQFSNSRSEMNVSTLELGDSALYLCASRERGATDEKLFFGSGTQLSVL.

This clone was observed once. The V and J genes are TRBV29-1 and TRBJ1-6, with 10 bases aligning to TRBD1. The CDR3 is 13 amino acids. With 4 bases clipped from V and 10 bases from J, the junction kept 4 bases outside the gene matches. Per germline, CDR1 SQVTM and CDR2 ANQGSEA. CDR3: CSVGWDRGSPLHF. The CDR3 coding sequence is TGCAGCGTTGGGTGGGACAGGGGATCACCCCTCCACTTT.

The rearrangement uses TRBV4-2 and TRBJ1-2; the D is unclear. The germline CDR1 and CDR2 sequences are LGHNA and YNFKEQ. V lost 0 bases and J 5 bases, leaving 19 bases between the germline ends. The CDR3 loop spans 17 amino acids. The CDR3 loop reads CASSQDHGGPTQYGYTF. Here the CDR3 DNA reads TGTGCCAGCAGCCAAGATCACGGCGGCCCCACTCAGTATGGCTACACCTTC.

CDR3 in amino acids: CAWRTGFASYNSPLHF. The CDR3 coding sequence is TGTGCCTGGAGGACAGGGTTCGCCTCCTATAATTCACCCCTCCACTTT. This sequence joins TRBV30 and TRBJ1-6; 7 bases align to TRBD1. The ends lost 3 bases at V and 0 bases at J; junction bases unmatched: 5. Germline CDR1 reads GTSNPN; CDR2 reads SVGIG (reference sequence). The CDR3 length is 16 residues.

The chain employs TRBV7-9 and TRBJ2-7, with D possibly matching TRBD2 (6 bases). Germline CDR1 SEHNR, CDR2 FQNEAQ (reference sequence). The CDR3 has 14 amino acids. V shed 5 bases and J shed 7 bases, with 18 bases lying between them. The chain's CDR3 is CASSAGTPAGEQYF. The CDR3 bases are TGTGCCAGCAGCGCAGGGACTCCGGCGGGAGAGCAGTACTTC. Filled out from reference TRBV7-9 and TRBJ2-7, the complete variable domain reads DTGVSQNPRHKITKRGQNVTFRCDPISEHNRLYWYRQTLGQGPEFLTYFQNEAQLEKSRLLSDRFSAERPKGSFSTLEIQRTEQGDSAMYLCASSAGTPAGEQYFGPGTRLTVT.

V usage is TRBV12-5 and J usage is TRBJ2-1, with 7 bases fitting TRBD2. Looked up from germline, CDR1 is LGHNT and CDR2 is FRNRAP. The V segment lost 4 bases and the J segment 2 bases; nucleotides outside the gene matches: 14. This CDR3 comprises 18 residues. CDR3 sequence (DNA): TGTGCTAGTGGTTCCCCCCGGGGGGAGCGGAGTACCTACAATGAGCAGTTCTTC. It specifies CASGSPRGERSTYNEQFF. Full variable domain (remainder filled in from reference TRBV12-5 and TRBJ2-1): DARVTQTPRHKVTEMGQEVTMRCQPILGHNTVFWYRQTMMQGLELLAYFRNRAPLDDSGMPKDRFSAEMPDATLATLKIQPSEPRDSAVYFCASGSPRGERSTYNEQFFGPGTRLTVL.

This clone is a singleton in its sample. V gene TRBV12-3 or TRBV12-4 combines with J gene TRBJ2-5, with a possible D match to TRBD2 (7 bases). This CDR3 has 13 amino acids. CDR3 sequence: CASNGGGRETQYF. DNA of the CDR3: TGTGCTTCAAATGGGGGGGGCCGAGAGACCCAGTACTTC.

This clone was seen only a few times. The chain carries TRBV15 and TRBJ1-3, with a possible D match to TRBD1 (5 bases). The CDR3 extends over 13 amino acids. The V gene lost 11 bases and the J gene lost 0 bases, with 11 bases spanning the gap. CDR1 is LNHNV and CDR2 is YYDKDF in the germline V gene (reference sequence). The DNA of the CDR3 is TGTGCCGGGACTGATTACTCTGGAAACACCATATATTTT. Protein product: CAGTDYSGNTIYF. Filled out from reference TRBV15 and TRBJ1-3, the complete variable domain reads DAMVIQNPRYQVTQFGKPVTLSCSQTLNHNVMYWYQQKSSQAPKLLFHYYDKDFNNEADTPDNFQSRRPNTSFCFLDIRSPGLGDTAMYLCAGTDYSGNTIYFGEGSWLTVV.

The rearrangement joins TRBV2 to TRBJ1-5; D uncertain. The germline V gene encodes CDR1 SNHLY and CDR2 FYNNEI. This CDR3 spans 14 amino acids. V was pared by 3 bases and J by 7 bases, with 13 bases between. CDR3 in amino acids: CASSESTSRQPQHF. The CDR3 bases are TGTGCCAGCAGTGAGTCGACTTCACGGCAGCCCCAGCATTTT.

The chain carries TRBV19 and TRBJ1-1, with a possible D match to TRBD1 (6 bases). This CDR3 is 16 amino acids long. Trimming left V 4 bases short and J 2 bases short, with 17 bases between. Germline CDR1 and CDR2: LNHDA and SQIVND (reference sequence). CDR3 sequence reads: CASSTHGQRRNTEAFF. In DNA form, the CDR3 reads TGTGCCAGTAGTACCCATGGACAGAGACGTAACACTGAAGCTTTCTTT.

The J gene is TRBJ2-7, the V gene TRBV7-2; 10 bases agree with TRBD1. The ends lost 3 bases at V and 5 bases at J; junction bases unmatched: 4. The CDR3 loop spans 14 amino acids. In germline, CDR1 is SGHTA, CDR2 FQGNSA. CDR3 residues: CASSFDRGRDEQYF. The CDR3 DNA reads as TGTGCCAGCAGCTTTGACAGGGGGCGGGACGAGCAGTACTTC.

The rearrangement joins TRBV7-2 to TRBJ2-5; 7 positions match TRBD1. CDR1 SGHTA and CDR2 FQGNSA come from the germline V gene. V shed 3 bases and J 2 bases; nucleotides not matched to a gene: 0. The CDR3 is 13 amino acids. This chain's CDR3 is CASSFRGQETQYF. The CDR3 DNA follows: TGTGCCAGCAGCTTCAGGGGGCAAGAGACCCAGTACTTC. Drawing the rest from reference TRBV7-2 and TRBJ2-5, the complete variable domain is GAGVSQSPSNKVTEKGKDVELRCDPISGHTALYWYRQSLGQGLEFLIYFQGNSAPDKSGLPSDRFSAERTGGSVSTLTIQRTQQEDSAVYLCASSFRGQETQYFGPGTRLLVL.

The chain has TRBV2 and TRBJ2-7; 10 nucleotides line up with TRBD1. J lost 2 bases, V lost 5 bases, and 3 bases had no gene match. Germline V gene lookup returns CDR1 SNHLY and CDR2 FYNNEI. The CDR3 covers 14 residues. This chain's CDR3 is CASSPDRGPYEQYF. CDR3 DNA: TGTGCCAGCAGTCCCGACAGGGGGCCCTACGAGCAGTACTTC. The whole variable domain, filled in from reference TRBV2 and TRBJ2-7, reads EPEVTQTPSHQVTQMGQEVILRCVPISNHLYFYWYRQILGQKVEFLVSFYNNEISEKSEIFDDQFSVERPDGSNFTLKIRSTKLEDSAMYFCASSPDRGPYEQYFGPGTRLTVT.

The rearrangement links TRBV30 to TRBJ1-5, with no clear D. Germline CDR1 is GTSNPN and CDR2 is SVGIG (reference sequence). This CDR3 region has 15 residues. Deletions cut 4 bases from V and 9 bases from J, with 22 bases between. CDR3 nucleotide sequence: TGTGCCTGGACCTCTCCCGACCGGAGGGAGGTGCCCCAGCATTTT. This encodes CAWTSPDRREVPQHF.

DNA for the CDR3: TGCGCCAGCAGCTTACGACAGGGGGCGGCTTCGGGAGCTTTCTTT. Its protein is CASSLRQGAASGAFF. This chain joins TRBV5-1 and TRBJ1-1, with 10 bases that match TRBD1. The CDR3 length is 15 residues. CDR1 is SGHRS, CDR2 YFSETQ, per germline. V lost 2 bases and J lost 10; bases outside the gene matches: 11.

Only one count was recorded for this clone. The chain links TRBV5-4 to TRBJ1-4, with D possibly TRBD1 on 5 matching bases. V was cut by 4 bases and J by 4 bases, with 17 bases left in between. Germline CDR1 is SGHNT and CDR2 is YYREEE (reference sequence). The CDR3 has 16 residues. The CDR3 sequence: CASSSRVGGVNEKLFF. The CDR3 DNA reads as TGTGCCAGCAGCAGCAGAGTGGGGGGGGTTAATGAAAAACTGTTTTTT.

The chain links TRBV6-5 to TRBJ1-5, with 9 bases that match TRBD1. CDR1 MNHEY and CDR2 SVGAGI come from the germline V gene. V lost 6 bases, J lost 5 bases, and 8 bases stayed unmatched. The CDR3 extends over 15 amino acids. The CDR3 reads CASRSGTGIDQPQHF. CDR3 in DNA: TGTGCCAGCAGATCCGGGACAGGGATAGATCAGCCCCAGCATTTT.

The chain combines TRBV6-4 with TRBJ1-2; TRBD1 is a possible D gene (6 bases). Germline CDR1 and CDR2: MRHNA and SNTAGT. This CDR3 is 15 amino acids long. Between the trimmed V and J ends, which lost 5 bases and 5 bases, there was a span of 18 bases. For the CDR3, the DNA is TGTGCCAGCAGTCGAGAGGGGGGGCAGGGATATGGCTACACCTTC. Translated: CASSREGGQGYGYTF.

V gene TRBV5-6 combines with J gene TRBJ2-7, with D perhaps matching TRBD1 (6 bases). This CDR3 has 15 residues. Looked up from germline, CDR1 is SGHDT and CDR2 is YYEEEE. The ends were cut back, 6 bases at V and 1 base at J, with 17 bases in the middle. The CDR3 sequence: CASTFWGPKSYEQYF. CDR3 in DNA: TGTGCCAGCACCTTCTGGGGGCCGAAATCCTACGAGCAGTACTTC.